What follows describes a single TCR beta chain. Its antigen remains unidentified. No base quality values were provided; no much bigger clone lies one nucleotide off. The instrument given in TCRdb is Illumina NovaSeq 6000. TCR cDNA was synthesized by 5'RACE template switching, which introduced a universal primer site and unique molecular identifiers. Priming for cDNA synthesis came from both the TCR alpha and TCR beta constant segments. Library amplification involved two PCR steps, and the second step added sample barcodes and sequencing adapters. Sequencing of libraries was performed on Illumina HiSeq 2500 (2x100 bp) or NovaSeq (2x150 bp). The study's own analysis went as follows. MIGEC handled demultiplexing of reads and collapsing into UMI consensus sequences, while MiXCR performed V(D)J alignment. Clonotypes responding to the vaccine were identified with edgeR on replicate PBMC samples, with the criteria of FDR below 0.01 and a log2 fold change above 5 up to day 15. CD4 or CD8 identity was assigned to each bulk clonotype according to whether the clonotype was present at higher abundance in the sequenced CD4 repertoire or the sequenced CD8 repertoire. Clones were called with MiXCR by TCRdb after fastp trimmed the public reads at Q25, and only in-frame beta chains were retained. Every entry covers one CDR3 protein and lists the most common genes and DNA from its rows. In this record, the V and J calls reflect TCRdb's handling and not the investigators' own analysis. Within this sample are approximately 250,000 distinct CDR3 sequences, with about 3.5% of them counted one time only. Of the sample, about 20% falls within the top ten clones.

The data derive from a study of T cells after yellow fever vaccination (dated by TCRdb to the late 2010s). General notes on the study: Libraries from fractions with low cell numbers were prepared with the SMART-Seq v4 Ultra Low Input RNA kit. Bulk PBMC replicates and cell subsets were isolated from blood drawn at multiple timepoints before and after both primary and secondary immunization. The cohort comprised two healthy male donors, one aged 18 to 30 and one aged 30 to 39 years. To follow T-cell clones before and after primary and booster YFV17D yellow fever vaccination, bulk TCR alpha and beta repertoires were sequenced over time.

The investigation overall reported the following: A small fraction of clonotypes appeared in both the CD4 and CD8 compartments, likely as a result of convergent recombination. Only two donors were included in the study, so the extent to which the findings can be generalized is limited. Most clones expanded after primary vaccination (roughly 96% of CD4 and 80% to 90% of CD8) were re-detected after the booster, suggesting that broad memory maintenance occurred. FACS-sorted repertoires could contain abundant contaminating clonotypes from the bulk population, so computational filtering was required. The secondary T-cell response was weaker than the primary response but faster, peaking on day 5 instead of day 15.

The label giving this sample's treatment or condition can be read as: live attenuated yellow fever vaccine strain. At every blood-draw timepoint, two biological replicates of bulk PBMCs were collected. PBMCs were isolated from peripheral blood using a standard Ficoll-Paque protocol. TriZol was used to extract RNA from bulk PBMCs, CD4 and CD8 fractions, and dextramer-positive and dextramer-negative fractions. The germline V gene gives CDR1 as MNHEY and CDR2 as SVGEGT. Inclusive of the bounding cysteine and phenylalanine, the CDR3 is 14 residues long. Of the read, only the CDR3 DNA is kept; its 42 bases are in frame from base 1. Deletion took 2 bases off V and 5 bases off J, with a span of 10 bases between the germline ends.

The sequencing used PBMCs, collected 15 days after the yellow fever booster vaccination. The sequence joins TRBV6-2 or TRBV6-3 to TRBJ1-5, with the D gene not confidently named. The sequence was obtained from a man younger than 35 who received the YFV17D yellow fever vaccine. The CDR3: CASSYPRLDQPQHF. The DNA is TGTGCCAGCAGTTACCCCAGACTCGATCAGCCCCAGCATTTT.